This TCR beta chain was sequenced for a study of shared clonotypes between healthy human individuals. Overall study context: Each donor had three CD4 naive, three CD4 memory, two CD8 naive and one CD8 memory plate.

It was CD45RO-negative cells, positively selected for CCR7, that made up naive CD8 cells, with terminally differentiated effector memory CD45RA+ cells excluded. There were no recent acute infections or vaccinations among the donors, who were healthy HIV-negative adults. Germline CDR1 and CDR2: PRHDT and FYEKMQ (reference sequence). The J segment lost 6 bases and the V segment lost 2 bases, leaving 9 bases of the junction unmatched. The CDR3 is 18 residues long. The method was immunoSEQ multiplex PCR; TCRdb's version includes in-frame clones alone and lacks a portion of them. The sample records around 1.9 million clones, about 92% being singletons.

The gene calls are TRBV13 and TRBJ2-2; the match to TRBD2 covers 13 bases. Sequenced input: naive CD8+ T cells from PBMCs. The sequence came from a man aged 18 to 30 in good health. Some clones in this sample may be carry-over from other donors' samples. The DNA for the CDR3 is TGTGCCAGCAGCTTAATTAGGACTAGCGGGAGTAGGGCCGGGGAGCTGTTTTTT. Amino acids: CASSLIRTSGSRAGELFF.